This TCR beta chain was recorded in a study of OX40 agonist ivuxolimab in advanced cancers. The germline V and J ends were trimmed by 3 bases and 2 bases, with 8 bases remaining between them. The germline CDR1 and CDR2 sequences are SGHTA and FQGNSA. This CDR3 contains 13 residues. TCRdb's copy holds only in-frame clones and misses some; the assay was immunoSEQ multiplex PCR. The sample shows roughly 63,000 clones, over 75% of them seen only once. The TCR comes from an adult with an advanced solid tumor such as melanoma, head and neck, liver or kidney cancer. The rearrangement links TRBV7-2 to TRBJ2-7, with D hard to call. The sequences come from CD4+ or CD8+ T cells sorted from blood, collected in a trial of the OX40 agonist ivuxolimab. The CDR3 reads CASSFARTYEQYF. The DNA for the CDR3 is TGTGCCAGCAGCTTTGCCAGGACCTACGAGCAGTACTTC.